One T cell receptor beta chain is described in this entry. As yet, its antigen is unknown. Primers: 60 Vbeta forward and 13 Jbeta reverse. The protocol was immunoSEQ multiplex PCR, while the TCRdb copy is restricted to in-frame clones and leaves out a portion. The repertoire has roughly 200,000 clones, roughly 70% of them found once; the top ten carry 2.9%. This record belongs to a study of cytomegalovirus exposure and HLA in healthy donors. Points from the study as a whole: It was reportedly the case that the classifier diagnosed cytomegalovirus status with high specificity and sensitivity. Highly shared sequence variants in one cluster were likely a sequencing artifact.

Samples came from healthy bone marrow donors. This CDR3 contains 15 residues. The ends were cut back, 4 bases at V and 5 bases at J, with 17 bases in the middle. Germline CDR1 and CDR2: SGHTA and FQGNSA. The specimen was PBMCs. This chain links TRBV7-2 with TRBJ1-1, with D uncertain. The clonotype comes from a male donor in good health and CMV-seronegative. The CDR3 sequence is CASSSTGRVTTEAFF. The CDR3 bases are TGTGCCAGCAGCTCAACTGGGAGGGTGACGACTGAAGCTTTCTTT.